The entry below describes one TCR beta chain. Its antigen is not identified. This sample was taken from a study of cytomegalovirus exposure and HLA in healthy donors. The PCR made use of 60 Vbeta and 13 Jbeta primers. Only in-frame clones appear in the TCRdb table, and some are missing; sequencing was by immunoSEQ multiplex PCR. The sample shows 110,000 or so clones, 74% of them seen only once. This CDR3 region has 14 residues. Looked up from germline, CDR1 is SGDLS and CDR2 is YYNGEE. Trimming pared 3 bases from V and 2 bases from J, leaving 12 bases between. General observations from the study: With later analysis, a missense DCLRE1C variant became linked to TCR beta V- and J-gene trimming. Other equally common chains were less clonally expanded than HLA-associated TCR beta chains, a later analysis showed.

This receptor was taken from a woman in her 40s in good health and CMV-seropositive. The material sequenced was PBMCs. V is TRBV9 and J is TRBJ2-7; tentatively, D is TRBD2 (6 bases). The CDR3 spells CASSGGDETYEQYF. CDR3 nucleotide sequence: TGTGCCAGCAGCGGCGGGGACGAGACCTACGAGCAGTACTTC.